This T cell receptor (beta chain) was retrieved from a study of T cells in Graves' hyperthyroidism and ophthalmopathy. Study in general: Once the initial diagnosis was made, peripheral blood was obtained before any treatment.

Authors of the study amplified TCR beta CDR3 regions from RNA transcripts. TCR CDR3 regions were first amplified by RT-PCR with HTBI primers. TCRdb reprocessed the multiplex PCR reads via MiXCR and lists one record per CDR3 protein. The profile shows about 380,000 distinct CDR3 sequences, around a sixth of them singletons. A note on this clonotype: The antigen is not known.

Among ophthalmopathy patients, the Clinical Activity Score reached at least 3, the NOSPECS grade reached at least 4, and duration remained under 3 months. Roughly 9.1 ml of fresh peripheral blood supplied the PBMCs. V shed 4 bases and J 4 bases; nucleotides not matched to a gene: 13. Germline CDR1 MNHNS, CDR2 SASEGT. This CDR3 contains 18 residues. Findings and limits, study-wide: Expanded thyroid clonotypes (above 0.001) were mostly also found in blood.

Sequencing was carried out using blood. The rearrangement uses TRBV6-1 and TRBJ2-1, with 10 bases fitting TRBD2. The TCR originated in a man in his late teens or twenties with Graves' ophthalmopathy. CDR3 in amino acids: CASSARSGGAGLYNEQFF. The CDR3 DNA is TGTGCCAGCAGTGCTCGCAGCGGGGGGGCCGGTCTGTACAATGAGCAGTTCTTC.